This T cell receptor beta chain was found in a study of shared clonotypes between healthy human individuals (dated by TCRdb to the early 2020s). Concerning the study at large: The cohort comprised a couple of women and a few men aged 18 to 49 years. Each donor's leukapheresis produced roughly between roughly 0.9 and 9 billion PBMCs. To increase sequencing depth and limit assay-specific biases, different laboratories used diverse techniques to prepare libraries and sequence TCR repertoires. Blood TCR repertoires of about five healthy adults were deeply sequenced to estimate repertoire size and the extent of clonotype sharing between individuals. Per donor, three plates each were used for CD4 naive and CD4 memory, two for CD8 naive, and one for CD8 memory. The investigation overall reported the following: Based on pairwise subsampling, the degree of clonotype sharing among donors was expected to be affected by sequencing depth. Because the study included a small number of donors, the genetic and exposure-history diversity represented was limited. Compared with non-shared clonotypes, clonotypes shared by all four sorted-subset donors had higher generation probabilities. Naive subsets generally had larger estimated clonotype richness than memory subsets. Rarefaction of sorted-subset datasets indicated incomplete sequencing despite the large sequencing depth. Across a few donors, approximately 5% of naive CD4, roughly 3.8% of naive CD8, 2.3% of memory CD4, and 0.4% of memory CD8 clonotypes were shared. Sampling was restricted to blood, and TCR repertoires in tissue are likely to differ from TCR repertoires in blood.

This clone is a singleton in its sample. Its binding antigen is unknown. Nothing much larger sits one base from this clone, and base qualities are not available. The CDR1 and CDR2 encoded by the germline V gene (reference sequence) are MNHEY and SMNVEV. From cysteine to phenylalanine, the CDR3 is 15 amino acids long. Of the read, only the CDR3 DNA is kept; its 45 bases are in frame from base 1. V is trimmed back by 7 bases and J by 2 bases, and the junction contains 11 bases that no gene match accounts for. CD8 naive samples were CD45RO-negative cells positively selected for CCR7, giving a CD45RA+CCR7+ population that excluded TemRA cells. The donors were healthy, HIV-negative adults who had no recently reported acute infections or vaccinations. All donors were Caucasian adults living in Nashville, Tennessee, USA. Blood was collected by leukapheresis, and PBMCs were isolated by Ficoll-Histopaque density gradient centrifugation and then cryopreserved in liquid nitrogen vapor phase. Purity and quantity of every magnetically sorted T cell population were checked by analytical flow cytometry. From each sorted fraction, genomic DNA was isolated and quantified by UV absorbance on a Nanodrop 2000c.

TCR CDR3 regions were amplified from genomic DNA by multiplex PCR using the deep immunoSEQ assay. For each cell subset, the extracted genomic DNA was distributed evenly across all wells of several immunoSEQ 96-well plates, and each plate served as one replicate. For sorted subsets, each replicate PCR was loaded with 150 to 250 ng genomic DNA, equivalent to approximately 33,000 T cell genomes. Purified libraries were measured with a Qubit 3.0 fluorometer, size-checked on a Bioanalyzer 2100, and measured again with the KAPA Library Quantification kit. Every immunoSEQ 96-well plate was sequenced on a dedicated single-read 150-cycle Illumina NextSeq 550 flow cell. As for the authors' bioinformatics: Because the immunoSEQ output held only junctional sequences and lacked quality scores, the filtering could not match the filtering applied to full-length reads. To assign V/J genes and CDR3, sequences were annotated using PyIR, a Python wrapper for IgBLAST v1.9, with IMGT germline references. Reads were filtered out if the reads had weak V/J assignments (E-value above 1e-6), no CDR3, stop codons, out-of-frame junctions, or ambiguous translated residues. A V3J clonotype was defined by an identical inferred V gene, J gene, and CDR3 amino acid sequence. The percentage overlap between two repertoires was calculated by dividing the number of shared unique clonotypes by the size of the smaller repertoire. Three approaches were used to assess repertoire richness: RTK rarefaction, the Chao1 estimator, and Recon v2.1 estimates of unobserved clonotypes. For all TCRbeta clonotypes obtained by the gDNA method from a few donors, generation probabilities were computed with OLGA. TCRdb's version of the immuneACCESS table is confined to in-frame rearrangements and falls short of the full clone set. An unresolved V gene accounts for under half of the shortfall where checked; the remainder is of unknown origin. The DNA was the basis for D and trimming; V, J and clone size are from that table. Here the sample has about 2.1 million clones; around 93% occur a single time. The ten largest clonotypes hold about 1.6% of the sample.

This sequence originates from a man younger than 35 in good health. Some clones in this sample may be carry-over from other donors' samples. The sequenced material came from naive CD8+ T cells from PBMCs. This sample's cell subset or site label indicates: CD45RA+CCR7+. The rearranged chain carries TRBV27 and TRBJ2-7; TRBD2 aligns with 7 central bases. The nucleotides read TGTGCCAGCAAACTTGGGGGAGGGTCCGCCTACGAGCAGTACTTC. Its protein product is CASKLGGGSAYEQYF.